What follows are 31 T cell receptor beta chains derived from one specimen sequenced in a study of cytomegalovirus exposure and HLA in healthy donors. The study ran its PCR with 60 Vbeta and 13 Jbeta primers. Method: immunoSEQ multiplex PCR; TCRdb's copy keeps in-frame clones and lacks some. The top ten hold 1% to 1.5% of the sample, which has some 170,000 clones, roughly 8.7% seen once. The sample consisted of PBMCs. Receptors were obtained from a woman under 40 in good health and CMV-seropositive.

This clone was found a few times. The CDR3 region is CASSSIDSQYGYTF. DNA of the CDR3: TGCGCCAGCAGCTCGATTGACTCACAATATGGCTACACCTTC. The chain couples TRBV5-1 to TRBJ1-2; D not certain. Germline V lookup: CDR1 SGHRS, CDR2 YFSETQ. The CDR3 consists of 14 residues. V lost 3 bases and J 5 bases, leaving 14 bases between the germline ends.

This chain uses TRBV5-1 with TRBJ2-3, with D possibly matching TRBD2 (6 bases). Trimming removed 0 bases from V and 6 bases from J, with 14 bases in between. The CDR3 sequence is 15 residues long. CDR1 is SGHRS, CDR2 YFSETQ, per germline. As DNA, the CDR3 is TGCGCCAGCAGCTTGGCGGGGGTCGGTACGGATACGCAGTATTTT. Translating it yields CASSLAGVGTDTQYF.

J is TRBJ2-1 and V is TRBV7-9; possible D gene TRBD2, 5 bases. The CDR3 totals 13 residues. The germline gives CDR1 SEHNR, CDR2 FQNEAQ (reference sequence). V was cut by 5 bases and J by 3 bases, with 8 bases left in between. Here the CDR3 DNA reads TGTGCCAGCAGCGCAACTAGCTACAATGAGCAGTTCTTC. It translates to CASSATSYNEQFF.

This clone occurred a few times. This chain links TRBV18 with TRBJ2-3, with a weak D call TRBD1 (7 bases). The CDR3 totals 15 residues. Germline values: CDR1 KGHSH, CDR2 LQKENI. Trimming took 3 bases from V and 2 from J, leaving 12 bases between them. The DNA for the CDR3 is TGTGCCAGCTCACCTCTGGAGGGGGCCACAGATACGCAGTATTTT. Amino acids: CASSPLEGATDTQYF.

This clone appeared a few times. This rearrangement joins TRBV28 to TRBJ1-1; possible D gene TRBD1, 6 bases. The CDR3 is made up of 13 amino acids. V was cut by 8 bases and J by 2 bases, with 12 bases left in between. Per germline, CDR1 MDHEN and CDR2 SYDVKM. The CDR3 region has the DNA TGTGCCAGCTTGAGGGGGTTTAACACTGAAGCTTTCTTT. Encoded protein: CASLRGFNTEAFF.

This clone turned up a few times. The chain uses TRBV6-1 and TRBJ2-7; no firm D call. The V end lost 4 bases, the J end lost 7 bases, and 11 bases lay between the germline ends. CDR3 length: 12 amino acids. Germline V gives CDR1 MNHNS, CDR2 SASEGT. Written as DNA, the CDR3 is TGTGCCAGCAGTGTGACGGGTTTTGAGCAGTACTTC. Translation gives CASSVTGFEQYF.

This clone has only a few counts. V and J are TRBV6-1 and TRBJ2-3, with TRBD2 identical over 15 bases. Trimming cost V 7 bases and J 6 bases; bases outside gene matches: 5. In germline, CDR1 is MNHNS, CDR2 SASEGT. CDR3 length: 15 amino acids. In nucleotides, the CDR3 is TGTGCCAGCAAAACCGGGACTAGCGGGAGGGATACGCAGTATTTT. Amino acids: CASKTGTSGRDTQYF.

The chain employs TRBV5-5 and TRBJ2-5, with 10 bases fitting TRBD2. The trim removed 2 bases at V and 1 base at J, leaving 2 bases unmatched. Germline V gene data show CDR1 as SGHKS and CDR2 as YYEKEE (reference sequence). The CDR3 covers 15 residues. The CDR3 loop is CASSLLAGIQETQYF. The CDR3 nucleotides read TGTGCCAGCAGCTTACTAGCGGGGATCCAAGAGACCCAGTACTTC.

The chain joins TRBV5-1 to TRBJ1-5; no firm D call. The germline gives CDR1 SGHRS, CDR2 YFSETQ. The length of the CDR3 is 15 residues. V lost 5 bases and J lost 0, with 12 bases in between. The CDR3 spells CASREGYNSNQPQHF. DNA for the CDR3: TGCGCCAGCAGAGAGGGTTACAATAGCAATCAGCCCCAGCATTTT.

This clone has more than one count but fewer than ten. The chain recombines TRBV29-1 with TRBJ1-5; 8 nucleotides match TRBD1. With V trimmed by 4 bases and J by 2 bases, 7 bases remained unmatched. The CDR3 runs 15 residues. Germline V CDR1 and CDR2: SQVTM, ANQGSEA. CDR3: CSVASSTGGNQPQHF. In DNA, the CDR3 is TGCAGCGTTGCCAGTTCGACAGGGGGCAATCAGCCCCAGCATTTT. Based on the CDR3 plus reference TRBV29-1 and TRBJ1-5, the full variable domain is SAVISQKPSRDICQRGTSLTIQCQVDSQVTMMFWYRQQPGQSLTLIATANQGSEATYESGFVIDKFPISRPNLTFSTLTVSNMSPEDSSIYLCSVASSTGGNQPQHFGDGTRLSIL.

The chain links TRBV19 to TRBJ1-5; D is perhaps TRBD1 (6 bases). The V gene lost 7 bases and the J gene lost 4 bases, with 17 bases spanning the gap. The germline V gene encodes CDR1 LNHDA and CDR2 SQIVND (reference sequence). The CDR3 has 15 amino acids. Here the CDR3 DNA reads TGTGCCAGTACCTTGAGGGGGTCTGGGAATCAGCCCCAGCATTTT. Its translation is CASTLRGSGNQPQHF.

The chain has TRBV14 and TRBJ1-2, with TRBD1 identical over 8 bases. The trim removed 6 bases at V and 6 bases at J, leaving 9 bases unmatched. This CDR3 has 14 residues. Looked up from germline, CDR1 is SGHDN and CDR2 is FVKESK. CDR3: CASRRSGGQDGYTF. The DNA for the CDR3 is TGTGCCAGCAGGAGATCAGGGGGCCAAGATGGCTACACCTTC.

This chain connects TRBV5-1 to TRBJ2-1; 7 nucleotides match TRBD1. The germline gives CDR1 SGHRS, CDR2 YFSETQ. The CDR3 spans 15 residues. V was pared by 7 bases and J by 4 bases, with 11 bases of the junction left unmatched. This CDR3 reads CASGSRSGQYNEQFF. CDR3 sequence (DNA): TGCGCCAGCGGGAGTCGTTCGGGACAGTACAATGAGCAGTTCTTC.

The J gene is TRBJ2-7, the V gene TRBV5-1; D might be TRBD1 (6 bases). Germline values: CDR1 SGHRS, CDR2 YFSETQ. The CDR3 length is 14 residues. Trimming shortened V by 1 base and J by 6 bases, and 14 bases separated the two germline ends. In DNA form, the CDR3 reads TGCGCCAGCAGCTTGAGACCAGGGGAAGGCGAGCAGTACTTC. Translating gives CASSLRPGEGEQYF.

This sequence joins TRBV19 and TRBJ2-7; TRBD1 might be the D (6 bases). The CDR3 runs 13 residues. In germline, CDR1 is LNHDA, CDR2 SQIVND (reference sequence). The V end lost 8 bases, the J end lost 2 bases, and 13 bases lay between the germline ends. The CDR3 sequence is CASGSRTAYEQYF. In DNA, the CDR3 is TGTGCCAGTGGATCCAGGACAGCCTACGAGCAGTACTTC.

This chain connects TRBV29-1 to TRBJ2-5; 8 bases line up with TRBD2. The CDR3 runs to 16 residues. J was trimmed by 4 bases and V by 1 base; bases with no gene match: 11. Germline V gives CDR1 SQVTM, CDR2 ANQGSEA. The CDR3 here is CSVEGPRGREGETQYF. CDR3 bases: TGCAGCGTTGAAGGGCCAAGAGGACGGGAGGGAGAGACCCAGTACTTC.

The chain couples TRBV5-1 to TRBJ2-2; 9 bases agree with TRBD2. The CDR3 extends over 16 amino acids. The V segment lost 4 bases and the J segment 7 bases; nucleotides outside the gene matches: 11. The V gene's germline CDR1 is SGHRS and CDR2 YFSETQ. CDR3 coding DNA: TGCGCCAGCAGCGTTGACCCTAGCGGGACTGGCGGGGAGCTGTTTTTT. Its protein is CASSVDPSGTGGELFF.

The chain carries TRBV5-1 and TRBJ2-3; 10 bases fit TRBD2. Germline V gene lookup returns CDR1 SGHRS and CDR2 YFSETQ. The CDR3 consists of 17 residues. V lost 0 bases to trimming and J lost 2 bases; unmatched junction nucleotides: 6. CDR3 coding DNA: TGCGCCAGCAGCTTGGGCCCACTAGCGGGGTCCACAGATACGCAGTATTTT. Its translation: CASSLGPLAGSTDTQYF.

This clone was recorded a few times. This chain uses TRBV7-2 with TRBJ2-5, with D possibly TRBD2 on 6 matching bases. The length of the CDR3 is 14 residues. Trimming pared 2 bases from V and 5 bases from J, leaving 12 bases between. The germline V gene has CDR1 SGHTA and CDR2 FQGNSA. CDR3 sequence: CASSLSRERETQYF. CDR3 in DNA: TGTGCCAGCAGCTTAAGCCGGGAGAGGGAGACCCAGTACTTC.

For the CDR3, the DNA is TGTGCCAGCAGCCGAACAGGGGTCACTGAAGCTTTCTTT. This translates into CASSRTGVTEAFF. The V gene is TRBV7-8, the J gene TRBJ1-1; 7 bases match TRBD1. This CDR3 has 13 residues. The ends lost 5 bases at V and 4 bases at J; junction bases unmatched: 4. The germline CDR1 and CDR2 sequences are SGHVS and FQNEAQ.

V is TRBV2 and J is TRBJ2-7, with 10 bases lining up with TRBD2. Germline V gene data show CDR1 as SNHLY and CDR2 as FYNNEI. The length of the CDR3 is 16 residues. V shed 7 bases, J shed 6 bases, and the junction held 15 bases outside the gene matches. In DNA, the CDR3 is TGTGCCAGCATTCCCCGCCTAGCGGGAGCCCCTACCGAGCAGTACTTC. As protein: CASIPRLAGAPTEQYF.

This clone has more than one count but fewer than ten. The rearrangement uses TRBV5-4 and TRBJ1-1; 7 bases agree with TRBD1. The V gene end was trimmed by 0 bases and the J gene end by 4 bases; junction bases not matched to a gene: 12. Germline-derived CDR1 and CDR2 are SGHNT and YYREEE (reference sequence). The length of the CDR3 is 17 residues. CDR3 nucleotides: TGTGCCAGCAGCTTGGCCTTTGGTAGAGGGGGCCCCACTGAAGCTTTCTTT. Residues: CASSLAFGRGGPTEAFF.

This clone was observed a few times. CDR3 loop: CAIGVSQETQYF. CDR3 sequence (DNA): TGTGCCATCGGTGTCAGCCAAGAGACCCAGTACTTC. The chain carries TRBV10-3 and TRBJ2-5; D unclear. The germline CDR1 and CDR2 sequences are ENHRY and SYGVKD. The V end was cut by 8 bases, the J end by 1 base, with 8 bases between. CDR3 length: 12 amino acids.

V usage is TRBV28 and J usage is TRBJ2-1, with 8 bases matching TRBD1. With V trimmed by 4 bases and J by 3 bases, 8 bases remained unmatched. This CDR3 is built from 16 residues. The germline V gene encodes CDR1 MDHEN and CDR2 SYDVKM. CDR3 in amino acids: CASSSWTGYNYNEQFF. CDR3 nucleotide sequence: TGTGCCAGCAGTTCATGGACAGGGTACAACTACAATGAGCAGTTCTTC.

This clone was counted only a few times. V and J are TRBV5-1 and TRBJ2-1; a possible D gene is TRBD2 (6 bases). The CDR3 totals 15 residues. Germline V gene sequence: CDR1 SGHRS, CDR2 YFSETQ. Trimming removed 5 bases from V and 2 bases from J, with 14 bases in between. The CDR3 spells CASSLVTSPYNEQFF. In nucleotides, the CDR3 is TGCGCCAGCAGTCTAGTAACTAGCCCCTACAATGAGCAGTTCTTC.

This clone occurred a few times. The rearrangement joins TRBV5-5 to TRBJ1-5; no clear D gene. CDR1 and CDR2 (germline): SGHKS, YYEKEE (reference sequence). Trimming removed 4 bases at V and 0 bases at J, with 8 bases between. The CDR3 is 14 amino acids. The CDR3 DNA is TGTGCCAGCAGCCCGGGGAATAGCAATCAGCCCCAGCATTTT. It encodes CASSPGNSNQPQHF.

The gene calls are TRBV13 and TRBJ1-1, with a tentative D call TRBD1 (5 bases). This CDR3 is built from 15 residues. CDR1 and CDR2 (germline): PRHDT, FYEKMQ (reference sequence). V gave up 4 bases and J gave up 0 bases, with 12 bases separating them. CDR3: CASSSVDNMNTEAFF. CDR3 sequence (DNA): TGTGCCAGCAGCTCGGTGGACAACATGAACACTGAAGCTTTCTTT.

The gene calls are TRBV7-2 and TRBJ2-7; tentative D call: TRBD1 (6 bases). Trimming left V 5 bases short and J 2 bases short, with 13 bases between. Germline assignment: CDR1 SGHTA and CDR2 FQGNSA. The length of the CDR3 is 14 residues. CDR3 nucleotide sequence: TGTGCCAGCAGCGATGGGGCAGGGGCCTACGAGCAGTACTTC. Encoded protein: CASSDGAGAYEQYF.

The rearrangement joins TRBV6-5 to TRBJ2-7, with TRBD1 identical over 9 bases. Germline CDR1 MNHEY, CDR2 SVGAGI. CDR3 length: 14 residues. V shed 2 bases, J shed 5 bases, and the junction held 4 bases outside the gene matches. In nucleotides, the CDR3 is TGTGCCAGCAGTTACACAGGGGGCGGACACGAGCAGTACTTC. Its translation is CASSYTGGGHEQYF.

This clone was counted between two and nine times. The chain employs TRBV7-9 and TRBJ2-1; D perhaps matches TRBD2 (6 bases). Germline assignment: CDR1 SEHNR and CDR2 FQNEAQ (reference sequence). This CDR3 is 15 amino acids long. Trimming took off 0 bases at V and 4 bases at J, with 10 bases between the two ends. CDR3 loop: CASSLAGGIYNEQFF. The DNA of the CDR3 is TGTGCCAGCAGCTTAGCAGGCGGGATTTACAATGAGCAGTTCTTC.

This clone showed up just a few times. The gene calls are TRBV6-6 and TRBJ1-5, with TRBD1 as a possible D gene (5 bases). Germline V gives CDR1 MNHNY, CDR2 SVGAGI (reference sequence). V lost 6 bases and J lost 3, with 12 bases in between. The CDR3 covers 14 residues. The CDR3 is CASSQRQTNQPQHF. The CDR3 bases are TGTGCCAGCAGCCAAAGACAGACCAATCAGCCCCAGCATTTT.